A single sample gave rise to the 21 T cell receptor beta chains below, sequenced in a study of Graves' ophthalmopathy and Graves' hyperthyroidism. The TCR beta CDR3 regions underwent amplification from RNA transcripts. A first-round RT-PCR used HTBI primers, followed by a second-round multiplex PCR. One entry per CDR3 protein, called by TCRdb with MiXCR from the multiplex PCR reads. The profile shows about 390,000 distinct CDR3 sequences, over 15% of them singletons. Source material: peripheral blood. These receptor sequences come from a woman aged 18 to 35 with stable Graves' hyperthyroidism.

The DNA of the CDR3 is TGCGCCAGCAGCCAAGTCGTAGGACAGCACCAAGAGACCCAGTACTTC. This codes for CASSQVVGQHQETQYF. V and J are TRBV4-1 and TRBJ2-5; a weak D match, TRBD1 (6 bases). Trimming removed 1 base from V and 0 bases from J, with 12 bases in between. The V gene's germline CDR1 is MGHRA and CDR2 YSYEKL. CDR3 length: 16 residues.

This clonotype occurred many times. The chain employs TRBV12-3 or TRBV12-4 and TRBJ2-7; D is uncertain. Between the trimmed V and J ends, which lost 0 bases and 3 bases, there was a span of 9 bases. The CDR3 has 14 amino acids. The CDR3 sequence is CASSLALGVYEQYF. The CDR3 DNA follows: TGTGCCAGCAGTTTAGCGCTTGGGGTCTACGAGCAGTACTTC.

This clonotype appeared many times. The chain has TRBV15 and TRBJ1-3; no definite D call. CDR3 length equals 15 residues. V lost 4 bases to trimming and J lost 0 bases, with 10 bases between them. Germline V gives CDR1 LNHNV, CDR2 YYDKDF (reference sequence). CDR3 DNA sequence: TGTGCCACCAGCACATCTCCGGTCTCTGGAAACACCATATATTTT. This codes for CATSTSPVSGNTIYF.

This clonotype was detected many times. CDR3 amino acids: CASSPTGTWSPQYF. CDR3 coding DNA: TGTGCCAGTAGTCCGACAGGGACTTGGAGTCCCCAGTACTTC. The chain has TRBV19 and TRBJ2-5, with D maybe TRBD1 (7 bases). CDR3 length: 14 amino acids. The V end lost 5 bases, the J end lost 9 bases, and 19 bases lay between the germline ends. CDR1 LNHDA and CDR2 SQIVND come from the germline V gene (reference sequence). Full variable domain (missing parts from reference TRBV19 and TRBJ2-5): DGGITQSPKYLFRKEGQNVTLSCEQNLNHDAMYWYRQDPGQGLRLIYYSQIVNDFQKGDIAEGYSVSREKKESFPLTVTSAQKNPTAFYLCASSPTGTWSPQYFGPGTRLLVL.

This clonotype has a count of ten or more. This chain joins TRBV20-1 and TRBJ1-1; a possible D gene is TRBD1 (6 bases). Looked up from germline, CDR1 is DFQATT and CDR2 is SNEGSKA (reference sequence). Trimming removed 6 bases from V and 0 bases from J, with 11 bases in between. The CDR3 spans 13 residues. CDR3: CSAGDTMNTEAFF. CDR3 DNA sequence: TGCAGTGCCGGGGACACCATGAACACTGAAGCTTTCTTT.

This clonotype has just a few counts. This chain connects TRBV13 to TRBJ1-5; D perhaps matches TRBD1 (5 bases). CDR1 is PRHDT, CDR2 FYEKMQ, per germline (reference sequence). The germline V and J ends were trimmed by 5 bases and 4 bases, with 12 bases remaining between them. The CDR3 runs to 14 residues. The CDR3 sequence is CASSQGTGNQPQHF. The CDR3, as DNA: TGTGCCAGCAGCCAAGGGACGGGTAATCAGCCCCAGCATTTT.

This clonotype was detected only once. The chain combines TRBV7-2 with TRBJ2-5; 8 bases agree with TRBD2. CDR3 length: 15 residues. V shed 5 bases, J shed 2 bases, and the junction held 7 bases outside the gene matches. The germline V gene has CDR1 SGHTA and CDR2 FQGNSA. CDR3 DNA: TGTGCCAGCAGCCGGGGGGGTTTTTGGCAAGAGACCCAGTACTTC. Translation gives CASSRGGFWQETQYF.

This clonotype was counted many times. The chain couples TRBV19 to TRBJ2-7; TRBD2 is a possible D gene (6 bases). The V gene lost 8 bases and the J gene lost 0 bases, with 14 bases spanning the gap. The germline gives CDR1 LNHDA, CDR2 SQIVND (reference sequence). The CDR3 is made up of 14 amino acids. CDR3 amino acids: CASSYGGTSYEQYF. The CDR3 DNA reads as TGTGCCAGTTCGTACGGGGGAACCTCCTACGAGCAGTACTTC.

The rearrangement joins TRBV2 to TRBJ1-6; D not certain. Germline V gene lookup returns CDR1 SNHLY and CDR2 FYNNEI. Trimming removed 5 bases at V and 9 bases at J, with 14 bases between. The CDR3 spans 14 residues. The CDR3 coding sequence is TGTGCCAGCAGTCAAGGTCCTGGCGGTTCACCCCTCCACTTT. Amino acids: CASSQGPGGSPLHF.

This clonotype was detected many times. CDR3 nucleotides: TGCGCCAGCAGCGGACGGACAGGGGGCGAAGGAGGCTACACCTTC. As protein: CASSGRTGGEGGYTF. V is TRBV5-1 and J is TRBJ1-2; the match to TRBD1 covers 11 bases. The length of the CDR3 is 15 residues. V dropped 4 bases and J dropped 8; count of bases not matched to a gene: 10. In germline, CDR1 is SGHRS, CDR2 YFSETQ.

This clonotype was observed at least ten times. The genes are TRBV28 and TRBJ2-2; a weak D match, TRBD1 (5 bases). CDR1 is MDHEN and CDR2 is SYDVKM in the germline V gene. The CDR3 sequence is 16 residues long. With 7 bases removed from V and 4 bases from J, the gap between germline ends came to 19 bases. CDR3 sequence reads: CASNRPGQPRTGELFF. Here the CDR3 DNA reads TGTGCCAGCAATCGTCCAGGGCAACCACGCACCGGGGAGCTGTTTTTT.

This clonotype was observed many times. DNA of the CDR3: TGTGCCAGTAGTCAAACAGGGATCCCTTACGAGCAGTACTTC. Residues: CASSQTGIPYEQYF. The V gene is TRBV19, the J gene TRBJ2-7, with a tentative D call TRBD1 (6 bases). CDR1 is LNHDA and CDR2 is SQIVND in the germline V gene (reference sequence). This CDR3 is built from 14 residues. V lost 5 bases and J 4 bases, leaving 15 bases between the germline ends.

This clonotype was observed at least ten times. The V and J genes are TRBV6-2 or TRBV6-3 and TRBJ2-7, with 9 bases fitting TRBD1. The CDR3 consists of 13 residues. CDR1 is MNHEY, CDR2 SVGEGT, per germline. The J segment lost 1 base and the V segment lost 6 bases, leaving 1 base of the junction unmatched. The CDR3 DNA reads TGTGCCAGCAGAGACAGGGGGTCCTACGAGCAGTACTTC. This encodes CASRDRGSYEQYF.

This clonotype was recorded at least ten times. V and J are TRBV7-2 and TRBJ2-7; a weak D match, TRBD1 (6 bases). V dropped 5 bases and J dropped 5 bases, with 19 bases sitting between them. The germline CDR1 and CDR2 sequences are SGHTA and FQGNSA. CDR3 length: 15 amino acids. The CDR3 bases are TGTGCCAGCAGCCCTAGGACAGAGAGTACCCACGAGCAGTACTTC. It is translated as CASSPRTESTHEQYF.

This clonotype was counted many times. V gene TRBV11-2 combines with J gene TRBJ1-3, with D unresolved. The ends were cut back, 0 bases at V and 4 bases at J, with 4 bases in the middle. The CDR3 runs 13 residues. Germline-derived CDR1 and CDR2 are SGHAT and FQNNGV. DNA for the CDR3: TGTGCCAGCAGCTTAGATCACGGAAACACCATATATTTT. It is translated as CASSLDHGNTIYF.

In its sample, this clonotype was seen many times. The V and J genes are TRBV12-3 or TRBV12-4 and TRBJ1-1; D is undetermined. V shed 8 bases and J shed 4 bases, with 14 bases lying between them. CDR3 size: 13 residues. CDR3 coding DNA: TGTGCCAGCCCCTTCGGGGTCCCCACTGAAGCTTTCTTT. Its protein product is CASPFGVPTEAFF.

This clonotype was found many times. V gene TRBV20-1 combines with J gene TRBJ2-7; maybe TRBD2 (5 bases). Looked up from germline, CDR1 is DFQATT and CDR2 is SNEGSKA (reference sequence). CDR3 length: 10 residues. V lost 6 bases, J lost 6 bases, and 9 bases lay in between. In DNA form, the CDR3 reads TGCAGTGCGGATCGGGGCGAGCAGTACTTC. Encoded protein: CSADRGEQYF.

This clonotype was detected ten times or more. The CDR3: CSASQGNGYTF. The CDR3 DNA is TGCAGTGCTAGCCAGGGGAATGGCTACACCTTC. The J gene is TRBJ1-2, the V gene TRBV20-1, with a weak D call TRBD1 (6 bases). Germline CDR1 is DFQATT and CDR2 is SNEGSKA (reference sequence). This CDR3 has 11 residues. V was cut by 3 bases and J by 6 bases, with 8 bases left in between.

This clonotype was found many times. The V gene is TRBV12-3 or TRBV12-4, the J gene TRBJ2-5; D unresolved. V lost 7 bases, J lost 3 bases, and 15 bases lay in between. This CDR3 has 14 residues. CDR3 amino acids: CASNKYNREETQYF. The CDR3 coding sequence is TGTGCCAGCAATAAATACAACAGAGAAGAGACCCAGTACTTC.

This clonotype came up many times. The genes are TRBV6-2 or TRBV6-3 and TRBJ2-3; no reliable D call. Per germline, CDR1 MNHEY and CDR2 SVGEGT. The CDR3 spans 15 residues. V was pared by 0 bases and J by 2 bases, with 9 bases between. Written as DNA, the CDR3 is TGTGCCAGCAGTTACTCAGTGGGCGACACAGATACGCAGTATTTT. It translates to CASSYSVGDTDTQYF.

This clonotype was seen repeatedly, ten times or more. The rearrangement links TRBV19 to TRBJ1-1; D perhaps matches TRBD1 (6 bases). Germline V gives CDR1 LNHDA, CDR2 SQIVND (reference sequence). V was pared by 6 bases and J by 9 bases, with 20 bases between. The CDR3 contains 14 residues. The DNA of the CDR3 is TGTGCCAGTAGGATGGAGAGAGGGGGTTTAAAAGCTTTCTTT. As protein: CASRMERGGLKAFF.